The TCR beta chain described here comes from a study of identical twins. Germline trimming cut 4 bases from V and 6 bases from J; bases unmatched to any gene: 3. The length of the CDR3 is 14 residues. Germline values: CDR1 MNHEY, CDR2 SVGAGI. TCRdb re-called the 5' RACE reads through MiXCR, storing one row per CDR3 protein. The sample has approximately 620,000 distinct CDR3 sequences; 8.5% to 9% are singletons. The same specimen was also included in a second study, on yellow fever vaccine responses in identical twins.

The rearrangement uses TRBV6-5 and TRBJ2-1; the match to TRBD2 covers 10 bases. Sequenced: PBMCs. The clonotype was recovered from a woman aged 18 to 35 in good health. The CDR3 DNA reads as TGTGCCAGCAGTTGGGGGACTAGCGTCAATGAGCAGTTCTTC. It encodes CASSWGTSVNEQFF.